These 7 T cell receptor beta chains originate from one sample sequenced in a study of cytomegalovirus exposure and HLA in healthy donors. PCR amplification relied on 60 Vbeta primers (plus 13 Jbeta primers). Generated by immunoSEQ multiplex PCR, the TCRdb table keeps only in-frame clones and is missing some. The sample contains some 120,000 clones, approximately 80% of which appear only once. The sequenced sample consisted of PBMCs. These receptors were obtained from a man aged 40-50 years in good health and CMV-seronegative.

This sequence joins TRBV5-4 and TRBJ2-5; maybe TRBD1 (5 bases). V shed 4 bases and J shed 5 bases, with 12 bases lying between them. The CDR3 has 13 residues. Germline CDR1 is SGHNT and CDR2 is YYREEE (reference sequence). The CDR3 DNA sequence: TGTGCCAGCAGCCCCTCCTCAGGGGAGACCCAGTACTTC. Protein product: CASSPSSGETQYF.

CDR3 residues: CASSEWNREDTQYF. DNA for the CDR3: TGTGCCAGCAGTGAATGGAACAGGGAAGATACGCAGTATTTT. V gene TRBV25-1 combines with J gene TRBJ2-3, with D possibly TRBD1 on 6 matching bases. The CDR3 has 14 amino acids. V was shortened by 1 base and J by 5 bases, with 10 bases between the two germline ends. Germline CDR1 MGHDK, CDR2 SYGVNS. Drawing the rest from reference TRBV25-1 and TRBJ2-3, the complete variable domain is EADIYQTPRYLVIGTGKKITLECSQTMGHDKMYWYQQDPGMELHLIHYSYGVNSTEKGDLSSESTVSRIRTEHFPLTLESARPSHTSQYLCASSEWNREDTQYFGPGTRLTVL.

The chain combines TRBV19 with TRBJ1-5; 7 bases align to TRBD1. This CDR3 is built from 13 residues. CDR1 LNHDA and CDR2 SQIVND come from the germline V gene (reference sequence). The V gene end was trimmed by 2 bases and the J gene end by 5 bases; junction bases not matched to a gene: 0. For the CDR3, the DNA is TGTGCCAGTAGTATAACAGGGGATCAGCCCCAGCATTTT. Its translation is CASSITGDQPQHF.

This clone was picked up a small number of times. V usage is TRBV19 and J usage is TRBJ2-7, with D unclear. Looked up from germline, CDR1 is LNHDA and CDR2 is SQIVND (reference sequence). The CDR3 extends over 15 amino acids. With 4 bases removed from V and 0 bases from J, the gap between germline ends came to 13 bases. Here the CDR3 reads CASSRLADTSYEQYF. CDR3 coding DNA: TGTGCCAGTAGTAGGTTGGCAGATACCTCCTACGAGCAGTACTTC.

The chain is built from TRBV7-9 and TRBJ1-4; no clear D gene. Germline V lookup: CDR1 SEHNR, CDR2 FQNEAQ (reference sequence). The CDR3 is made up of 14 amino acids. V lost 4 bases to trimming and J lost 8 bases, with 14 bases between them. The CDR3 region has the DNA TGTGCCAGCAGCTCCCTTAAAAGAGAGGAAAAACTGTTTTTT. Translated, it gives CASSSLKREEKLFF.

The chain couples TRBV5-1 to TRBJ1-1; a weak D match, TRBD1 (6 bases). Per germline, CDR1 SGHRS and CDR2 YFSETQ. V lost 0 bases and J lost 4, with 16 bases in between. This CDR3 region has 16 residues. The CDR3 DNA sequence: TGCGCCAGCAGCTTGGCGGCAGGGGTGGGTTTCACTGAAGCTTTCTTT. Its protein product is CASSLAAGVGFTEAFF. The whole variable domain, filled in from reference TRBV5-1 and TRBJ1-1, reads KAGVTQTPRYLIKTRGQQVTLSCSPISGHRSVSWYQQTPGQGLQFLFEYFSETQRNKGNFPGRFSGRQFSNSRSEMNVSTLELGDSALYLCASSLAAGVGFTEAFFGQGTRLTVV.

This clone was detected only a few times. The chain recombines TRBV2 with TRBJ2-3; 15 bases are shared with TRBD2. Germline V gene sequence: CDR1 SNHLY, CDR2 FYNNEI. The trim removed 4 bases at V and 7 bases at J, leaving 3 bases unmatched. This CDR3 is 15 amino acids long. Here the CDR3 DNA reads TGTGCCAGCAGTGGGACTAGCGGGGGGGCGAATACGCAGTATTTT. It specifies CASSGTSGGANTQYF. Full variable domain (outside the CDR3, taken from reference TRBV2 and TRBJ2-3): EPEVTQTPSHQVTQMGQEVILRCVPISNHLYFYWYRQILGQKVEFLVSFYNNEISEKSEIFDDQFSVERPDGSNFTLKIRSTKLEDSAMYFCASSGTSGGANTQYFGPGTRLTVL.